The entry below gives a single T cell receptor beta chain sequence along with its context. The antigen is not known. TCRdb recomputed calls from the reads with MiXCR, one row per CDR3 protein. The data show roughly 90,000 distinct CDR3 sequences, with 29% seen just once and around 68% held by the top ten. The CDR3 has 15 residues. The V gene lost 1 base and the J gene lost 0 bases, with 7 bases spanning the gap. CDR1 is SNHLY, CDR2 FYNNEI, per germline. The source of the sample is a study of T cell repertoires in cytomegalovirus infection. Study as a whole: It was the public TCR beta signatures that indicated both CMV infection and matching HLA type. Study observations and caveats: Ex vivo, HLA-C-restricted CMV-specific TCR beta clonotypes prevailed over the rest of the response. The cumulative frequency of public TCR beta families distinguished individuals who carried CMV together with the relevant HLA.

The gene calls are TRBV2 and TRBJ1-5; tentative D call: TRBD1 (5 bases). The source of this sequence is a human donor in good health (CMV status not recorded). Some clones in this sample may be carry-over from other donors' samples. Sequences were derived from CD8+ T cells from cultured PBMCs, sampled from culture after CMV antigen stimulation. The DNA for the CDR3 is TGTGCCAGCAGTGAAGAGGGGTATAGCAATCAGCCCCAGCATTTT. This translates into CASSEEGYSNQPQHF.